The source of this T cell receptor (beta chain) is a study of post-analysis software for immune sequencing data. Study results and caveats: Roughly 5 TRBV segments, TRBV5-6, TRBV5-1 and TRBV20-1 among them, were found more frequent in patients than controls. When the samples were clustered directly with F measure, those that had been prepared in the same batch showed strong co-clustering.

A remark on this clonotype: As yet, its antigen is unknown.

V was shortened by 4 bases and J by 0 bases, with 17 bases between the two germline ends. Germline assignment: CDR1 SGHRS and CDR2 YFSETQ. This CDR3 comprises 17 residues. Unique molecular identifiers had been added to the TCR beta cDNA libraries. TCRdb recomputed calls from the PCR reads with MiXCR, one row per CDR3 protein. The table lists some 800,000 distinct CDR3 sequences, around 45% of them singletons, with around 4.7% in the top ten. Sequenced sample: blood. The gene calls are TRBV5-1 and TRBJ2-1; the D call may be TRBD1 or TRBD2 (7 bases each). This TCR came from a girl aged 5 to 17 with multiple sclerosis. This CDR3 is CASSPQGGISSYNEQFF. CDR3 DNA: TGCGCCAGCAGCCCCCAGGGGGGGATTAGCTCCTACAATGAGCAGTTCTTC.